This TCR beta chain appears in the sequencing data of a study of graft-versus-host responses after intestinal transplantation (dated by TCRdb to about 2021). Some background on the complete study: The transplants that recipients received were multivisceral, liver-intestinal, or isolated intestinal. Anti-thymocyte globulin induction was given to all recipients, followed by maintenance tacrolimus and steroids for two to four years. Bulk TCR-beta CDR3 sequencing was used to track graft-versus-host and host-versus-graft alloreactive T cell clones in the graft, circulation and bone marrow after intestinal transplantation. To identify alloreactive clones, pre-transplant mixed lymphocyte reaction products were sequenced and compared with unstimulated pre-transplant donor and recipient T cells. The cohort enrolled about two dozen intestinal transplant recipients including one retransplant, and a few patients lacking pretransplant specimens were excluded. Donor T cell macrochimerism was defined as a peak of at least 4% donor T cells among recipient peripheral blood mononuclear cells. Rather than going through the commercial service, samples from a few later patients were sequenced in-house on an Illumina MiSeq and processed with MiXCR. Broad study findings and their caveats: Early after transplant, peak levels of circulating GvH clones were associated with declines in HvG clones. GvH clones turned up in recipient bone marrow, with some appearing earlier in ileal mucosa or blood, a pattern consistent with an intestinal mucosal origin. The relatively low number and heterogeneity of intestinal transplant patients limited the conclusions. In patients with donor T cell macrochimerism, the allografts had high GvH to HvG T cell clonal ratios.

About this clone itself: The antigen this receptor binds is unknown. Per-base quality was not reported, and no clone a single base away is much larger than it.

The CDR3 spans 14 residues, from the cysteine through the phenylalanine. Of the read, only the CDR3 DNA is kept; its 42 bases are in frame from base 1. According to the germline V gene, CDR1 reads MNHNS and CDR2 reads SASEGT. V trim: 6 bases; J trim: 3 bases; unmatched bases: 5. Blood samples were collected up to 4 times in the first month after transplant and then at least monthly when available. The library was built by means of the immunoSEQ multiplex PCR assay. For most patients, genomic DNA was subjected to high-throughput TCR-beta CDR3 sequencing by Adaptive Biotechnologies. From the authors' description of their analysis: TCR sequencing data for over 15 patients were retrieved from Adaptive's ImmunoSEQ software; three other patients were processed with MiXCR and VDJtools. CDR3 nucleotide sequences shared between donor and recipient were removed because the origin of such sequences could not be assigned. To count as alloreactive, a clone needed at least 2-fold expansion over unstimulated cells and a minimum CFSE-low frequency of 0.002% (template counts) or 0.001% (read counts). A clone was considered mappable if detected in the sequenced pre-transplant spleen, lymph node, or MLR CFSE-low populations of the donor or recipient. The cumulative frequency of alloreactive clones was calculated as a percentage of all sequences, weighted by copy number. TCRdb holds this immuneACCESS table with in-frame rearrangements only. Some clones are missing; in checked studies, unresolved V genes explain under half, and the rest has no known cause. V and J calls and clone size are those listed in that table; D and trimming were worked out from the DNA. Present in this sample are around 96,000 clones, around 90% of which were seen just once. Around 15% of the sample rests with the top ten.

The sequenced sample was PBMCs, obtained 450 to 480 days after intestinal transplant. The source is a human patient who received an intestinal transplant, so some T cells may come from the graft donor. The V and J segments used are TRBV6-1 and TRBJ2-3; TRBD1 fits 8 bases in the junction. The DNA sequence is TGTGCCAGCAGCGGACAGGGACGTACAGATACGCAGTATTTT. It translates to CASSGQGRTDTQYF.